This entry concerns a single T cell receptor (beta chain). This clonotype was recorded many times. What antigen it recognizes has not been identified. Base qualities are missing; no much larger clone stands one base away. Libraries were prepared through 5' RACE. Sequencing instrument: Illumina HiSeq 2000. A universal primer binding site was added through template switching, and the final cDNA carried a unique molecular identifier so that TCR cDNA molecules could be counted accurately. First-strand cDNA for TCR alpha and beta chains was synthesized from specific primers in the conserved constant-segment region. To control for contamination, every cDNA library was double barcoded, receiving both a SMART-Mk sample barcode and Illumina barcodes. Two successive PCR steps introduced TruSeq adapter sequences along with Illumina sample barcodes. TCR alpha and beta cDNA libraries were sequenced on the Illumina HiSeq platform with custom primers. Regarding the original processing steps: Unique molecular identifiers were extracted from raw reads with MiGEC, and CDR3 positions were determined with MiXCR. For each individual, recombination models were inferred using an EM algorithm with the repgenHMM and IGoR tools. Shared clonotypes were analyzed with the tcR package in R, and sharing was normalized by the product of cloneset sizes. Out-of-frame nonproductive sequences were analyzed to study raw recombination free of thymic and clonal selection effects. TCRdb reprocessed the public reads (quality trimming at Q25 with fastp, clone calling with MiXCR) and kept in-frame beta chains. Each CDR3 protein gets just one entry, which takes the most common genes and DNA from the rows behind it. TCRdb's processing, not the authors', yielded these V and J calls. Within this sample are 500,000 to 600,000 distinct CDR3 sequences, with around 20% of them counted one time only. The ten largest clones represent around 0.91% of the sample.

This specimen comes from a study of identical twins (TCRdb year 2016). In the study overall: To test whether fetal clonotypes persist, this study deep-sequenced TCR alpha and beta repertoires from monozygotic twins, from unrelated adults of various ages, and from cord blood. To rule out contamination, the twin experiments were replicated at different times with different library preparation protocols.

V lost 6 bases and J lost 9 bases; the stretch between them is 12 bases long. From cysteine to phenylalanine, the CDR3 is 12 amino acids long. Only CDR3 DNA is held: 36 bases, read in frame from base 1. All donors were healthy Caucasians. The twin cohort consisted of three pairs of female monozygotic twins, all aged roughly 18 to 30 years. CD4+ and CD8+ T cell populations were isolated with positive isolation kits from Invitrogen. General findings and caveats noted by the study authors: In monozygotic twins, out-of-frame TCR alpha sharing was systematically underestimated by recombination models, although the models agreed with sharing between unrelated individuals. Compared with coincidental sharing between unrelated individuals, out-of-frame TCR alpha sequences shared between twins had an excess of sequences with low generation probability. Abundant cord blood beta clonotypes had fewer insertions, young adult naive repertoires showed a similar but weaker trend, and memory repertoires showed no such trend. Because the same donors could not be followed over many years, the conclusions depended on cross-sectional statistical analysis. Zero-insertion analyses could be partly confounded by invariant T cells such as MAIT and iNKT, although diverse VJ usage argued against such confounding for most clonotypes. The excess sharing between twins in beta out-of-frame sequences was weaker because fewer shared sequences reduced the signal-to-noise ratio.

These data were also reused for a study on T cells expressing NK-cell markers. From the second report: In sorted CD3+CD56+NKG2C+, CD3+CD56+NKG2C- and CD3+CD56-NKG2C+ T-cell subsets from several donors, TCR beta-chain repertoires were profiled. Of the eight sequenced donors, seven were found to be HCMV-seropositive and one was found to be HCMV-seronegative. In several experiments an anti-gammadeltaTCR antibody was added to restrict sorting to alphabetaTCR-expressing T cells. In several donors, the dominant CD3+CD56+NKG2C+ clonotypes ranked among the top 10 CD8+ clonotypes, making up roughly 1.0-7.5% of CD8+ T cells. Those dominant clonotypes were again the most abundant among CD3+CD56-NKG2C+ cells in a few donors, at roughly 25-60.1%. Whether the expanded NKG2C-expressing T cell clones were specific for HCMV antigens remained unclear. The eight sequenced donors were randomly selected healthy volunteers, three men and five women. To determine HCMV serostatus, a commercial ELISA kit was used to detect HCMV-specific IgG in serum. MIGEC handled demultiplexing of the reads and grouping by UMI, while MiTCR was used to assemble and quantify clonotypes. To remove erroneous sequences, TCR cDNA sequences were retained only when supported by two or more reads. The tcR package was used for downstream repertoire analysis, with clonotypes matched between fractions based on CDR3 nucleotide sequence plus V segment. Antigen specificity was annotated against VDJdb with VDJmatch, allowing one amino acid substitution in CDR3.

The chain couples TRBV12-3 or TRBV12-4 to TRBJ2-1, with no reliable assignment of the D segment. Sequencing was performed on CD4+ T cells sorted from blood. This clonotype was obtained from a woman aged 18-29 years in good health. The CDR3 region reads CASSPRVLEQFF. At the DNA level, the sequence is TGTGCCAGCAGCCCACGGGTTCTTGAGCAGTTCTTC.